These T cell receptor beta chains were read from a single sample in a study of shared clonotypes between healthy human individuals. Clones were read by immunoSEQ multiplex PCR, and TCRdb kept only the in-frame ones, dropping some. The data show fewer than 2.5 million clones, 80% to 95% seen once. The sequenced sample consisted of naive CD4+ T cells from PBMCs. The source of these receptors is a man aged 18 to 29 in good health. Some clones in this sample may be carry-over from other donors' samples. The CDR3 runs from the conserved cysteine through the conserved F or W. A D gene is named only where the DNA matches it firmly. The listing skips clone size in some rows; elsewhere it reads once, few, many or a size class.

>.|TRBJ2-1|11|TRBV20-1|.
TGCAGTGCTAGGGGAGATAATGAGCAGTTCTTC
CSARGDNEQFF
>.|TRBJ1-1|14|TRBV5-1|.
TGCGCCAGCAGCCCCTGGAAAGGAAACACTGAAGCTTTCTTT
CASSPWKGNTEAFF
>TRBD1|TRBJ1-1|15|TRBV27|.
TGTGCCAGCAGTCAGCTACAGGGGGCAACGATTGGAGCTTTCTTT
CASSQLQGATIGAFF
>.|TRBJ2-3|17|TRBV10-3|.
TGTGCCGCCGGAGGGGGTGGACACTTACCTGTCACAGATACGCAGTATTTT
CAAGGGGHLPVTDTQYF
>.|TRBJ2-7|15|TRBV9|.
TGTGCCAGCAGCGTAGGGGACACCGTATCCTACGAGCAGTACTTC
CASSVGDTVSYEQYF
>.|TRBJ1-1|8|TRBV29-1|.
TGCAGCGTTGAACAAGGGGCATTT
CSVEQGAF
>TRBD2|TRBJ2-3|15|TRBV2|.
TGTGCCAGCAGTCCCCCGGGACTAGCCTCAGATACGCAGTATTTT
CASSPPGLASDTQYF
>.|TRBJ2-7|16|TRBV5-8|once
TGTGCCGCCAGCAGGGGCGGCGCAGGTTACTCCTACGAGCAGTACTTC
CAASRGGAGYSYEQYF
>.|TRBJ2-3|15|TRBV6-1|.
TGTGCCAGCAGACCCGGGGGGCTGGGTACAGATACGCAGTATTTT
CASRPGGLGTDTQYF
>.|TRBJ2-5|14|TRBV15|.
TGTGCCACCAGCAGAGAGGCATTTCAAGAGACCCAGTACTTC
CATSREAFQETQYF
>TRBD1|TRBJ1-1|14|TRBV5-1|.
TGCGCCAGCAGCCCCGGGACAGAGAACACTGAAGCTTTCTTT
CASSPGTENTEAFF
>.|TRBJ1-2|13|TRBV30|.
TGTGCCTGGGGATCGGCCCCGATATCGGGCTACACCTTC
CAWGSAPISGYTF
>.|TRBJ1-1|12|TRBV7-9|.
TGTGCCAGCAGCTTTGGCCCGTCTGAAGCTTTCTTT
CASSFGPSEAFF
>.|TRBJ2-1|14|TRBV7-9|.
TGTGCCAGCCGAGATTTAAAGGGGGAGAATGAGCAGTTCTTC
CASRDLKGENEQFF
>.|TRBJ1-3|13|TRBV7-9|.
TGTGCCAGCAGCTTACGGGCTGGAAACACCATATATTTT
CASSLRAGNTIYF
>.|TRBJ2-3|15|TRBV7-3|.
TGTGCCAGCAGCTTAACCGGGACGCCGACAGATACGCAGTATTTT
CASSLTGTPTDTQYF
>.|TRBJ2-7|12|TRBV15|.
TGTGCCACCAGCAAGGTTCGAGACGAGCAGTACTTC
CATSKVRDEQYF
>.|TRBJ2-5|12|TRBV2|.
TGTGCCAGCTTAAACATACAAGAGACCCAGTACTTC
CASLNIQETQYF
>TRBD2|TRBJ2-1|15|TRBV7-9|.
TGTGCCAGCAGCCCTAGCGGGAGGGCGGCCAATGAGCAGTTCTTC
CASSPSGRAANEQFF
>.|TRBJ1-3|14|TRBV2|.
TGTGCCAGCGCTGCTGGGGTAGCTGGAAACACCATATATTTT
CASAAGVAGNTIYF
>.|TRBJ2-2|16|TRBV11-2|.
TGTGCCAGCAGCCCCAGGACAGCTTCGAACACCGGGGAGCTGTTTTTT
CASSPRTASNTGELFF
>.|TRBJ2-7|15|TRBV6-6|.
TGTGCCAGCAGTTACTCATTAGCGGAATCCTACGAGCAGTACTTC
CASSYSLAESYEQYF
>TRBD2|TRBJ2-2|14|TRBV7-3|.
TGTGCCAGCAGTTCGCGGGAGGGTACCGGGGAGCTGTTTTTT
CASSSREGTGELFF
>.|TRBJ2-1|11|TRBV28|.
TGTGCCAGCAGTTTAATGGGCGAGCAGTTCTTC
CASSLMGEQFF
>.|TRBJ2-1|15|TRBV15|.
TGTGCCACCAGCGGGGTGGGTGGCTCCTACAATGAGCAGTTCTTC
CATSGVGGSYNEQFF
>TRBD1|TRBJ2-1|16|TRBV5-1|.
TGCGCCAGCAGTAAGACAGGGACGGGCTCCTACAATGAGCAGTTCTTC
CASSKTGTGSYNEQFF
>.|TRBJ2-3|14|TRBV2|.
TGTGCCAGCAGTGGGGGCGGGAGCACAGATACGCAGTATTTT
CASSGGGSTDTQYF
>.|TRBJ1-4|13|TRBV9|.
TGTGCCAGCAGCGTAGACGGGGCCGAAAAACTGTTTTTT
CASSVDGAEKLFF
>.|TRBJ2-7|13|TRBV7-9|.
TGTGCCAGCAGCTACGGGCCCCCCTACGAGCAGTACTTC
CASSYGPPYEQYF
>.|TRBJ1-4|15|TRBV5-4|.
TGTGCCAGCAGCTTTTCGGCCAGGGAAGACGAAAAACTGTTTTTT
CASSFSAREDEKLFF
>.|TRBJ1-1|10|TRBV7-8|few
TGTGCCAGCAGCTTGACTGAAGCTTTCTTT
CASSLTEAFF
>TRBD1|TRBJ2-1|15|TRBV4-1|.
TGCGCCAGCAGCCAAATCGGGACAGGGGACAATGAGCAGTTCTTC
CASSQIGTGDNEQFF
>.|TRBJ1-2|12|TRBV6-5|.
TGTGCCAGCAGTCCAGGGTCTTGGGGCTACACCTTC
CASSPGSWGYTF
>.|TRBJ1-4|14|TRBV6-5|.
TGTGCCAGCAGTTACAAACAGAGTAATGAAAAACTGTTTTTT
CASSYKQSNEKLFF
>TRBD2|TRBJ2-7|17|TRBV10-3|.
TGTGCCATCAGTGAGGTATTCGGAAGCGGGGGGGATTCCGAGCAGTACTTC
CAISEVFGSGGDSEQYF
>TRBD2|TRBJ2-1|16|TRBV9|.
TGTGCCAGCAGCGTAACTAGCGGAGGGGTGAACAATGAGCAGTTCTTC
CASSVTSGGVNNEQFF
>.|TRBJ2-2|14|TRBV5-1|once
TGCGCCAGCGCGAGAGGGAGTGTGGTCGGGGAGCTGTTTTTT
CASARGSVVGELFF
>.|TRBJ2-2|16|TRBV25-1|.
TGTGCCAGCAGTGAATATCTCACGGCGAACACCGGGGAGCTGTTTTTT
CASSEYLTANTGELFF
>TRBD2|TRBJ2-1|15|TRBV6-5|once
TGTGCCAGCAGACGGAGCGGGAGCTCCTACAATGAGCAGTTCTTC
CASRRSGSSYNEQFF
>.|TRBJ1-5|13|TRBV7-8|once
TGTGCCAGCAGCCCGCCGGGGACCCAGCCCCAGCATTTT
CASSPPGTQPQHF
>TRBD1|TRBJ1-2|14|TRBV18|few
TGTGCCAGCTCATCGGACAGGGCTAACTATGGCTACACCTTC
CASSSDRANYGYTF
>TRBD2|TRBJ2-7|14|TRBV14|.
TGTGCCAGCAGCCTTCGACTAGCGGGAAACGAGCAGTACTTC
CASSLRLAGNEQYF
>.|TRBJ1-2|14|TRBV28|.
TGTGCCAGCAGGTCTCCAGGACAGAACTATGGCTACACCTTC
CASRSPGQNYGYTF
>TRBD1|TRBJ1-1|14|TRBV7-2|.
TGTGCCAGCAGCTACGACAGGGCGCAAACTGAAGCTTTCTTT
CASSYDRAQTEAFF
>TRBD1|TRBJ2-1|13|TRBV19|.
TGTGCCAGCCGGGACAGGGCATACAATGAGCAGTTCTTC
CASRDRAYNEQFF
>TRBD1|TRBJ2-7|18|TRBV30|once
TGTGCCTGGAGTGGACTACGGGGACAGGGGGAGAGCTCCTACGAGCAGTACTTC
CAWSGLRGQGESSYEQYF
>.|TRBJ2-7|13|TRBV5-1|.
TGCGCCAGCTCCGGGGGAGGACGCTACGAGCAGTACTTC
CASSGGGRYEQYF
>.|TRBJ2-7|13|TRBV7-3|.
TGTGCCAGCAGCTTAGGGACAACCTACGAGCAGTACTTC
CASSLGTTYEQYF
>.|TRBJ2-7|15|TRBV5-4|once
TGTGCCAGCAGCAGGGGGAGGGGAATGGTCTACGAGCAGTACTTC
CASSRGRGMVYEQYF
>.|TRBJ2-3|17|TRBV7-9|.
TGTGCCAGCAGCTTAGCGACGGGGTCCCCTAGCACAGATACGCAGTATTTT
CASSLATGSPSTDTQYF
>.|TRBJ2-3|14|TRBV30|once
TGTGCCTGGAGTTTAGGGGGGAGCACAGATACGCAGTATTTT
CAWSLGGSTDTQYF
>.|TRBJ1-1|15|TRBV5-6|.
TGTGCCAGCAGCTTGGTTGGGGGTTCGAACACTGAAGCTTTCTTT
CASSLVGGSNTEAFF
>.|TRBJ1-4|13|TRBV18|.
TGTGCCAGCACCCCCGACATATCTGAAAAACTGTTTTTT
CASTPDISEKLFF
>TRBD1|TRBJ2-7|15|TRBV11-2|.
TGTGCCAGCAGCCCGGGACAGGCGCTCTTCTACGAGCAGTACTTC
CASSPGQALFYEQYF
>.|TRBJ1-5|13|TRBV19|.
TGTGCCAGTAATTCTGTTCGAAATCAGCCCCAGCATTTT
CASNSVRNQPQHF